This T cell receptor beta chain came from a study of T cell responses to AZD1222 COVID-19 vaccine. Notes on the study in general: Unmutated regions of variants are reportedly targeted by nearly half of spike-specific TCRs. Donors skewed white British and female; clonal diversity was possibly underestimated. Only 5 or 6 AZD1222 recipients were seropositive at baseline.

As concerns this clone: The antigen is undetermined.

Researchers grouped second doses given at about 4 or about 12 weeks into one pool. Here immunoSEQ multiplex PCR was the method, and the copy in TCRdb shows in-frame clones only, minus some. The sample carries fewer than 150,000 clones, around 89% recorded once. Looked up from germline, CDR1 is SGHTA and CDR2 is FQGNSA. The CDR3 contains 14 residues. V was shortened by 2 bases and J by 0 bases, with 7 bases between the two germline ends. The origin of this receptor is an adult who received the AZD1222 COVID-19 vaccine. The sample here was peripheral blood, taken 28 days after the second AZD1222 dose. The chain employs TRBV7-2 and TRBJ1-1; D is ambiguous. The CDR3, as DNA: TGTGCCAGCAGCTTAAGTGGAGTGAACACTGAAGCTTTCTTT. Amino acids: CASSLSGVNTEAFF.